This passage covers 27 T cell receptor beta chains from one sample sequenced in a study of blood T cell repertoires in COVID-19. Assay used: immunoSEQ multiplex PCR; TCRdb lists only in-frame clones, some missing. The sample gives 310,000 or so clones, around 87% of which show up once; over 1% is in the top ten. The sequenced material came from peripheral blood. The origin of the receptors is a man between 65 and 85 years old with acute or convalescent COVID-19.

The genes are TRBV5-6 and TRBJ2-7, with 13 bases lining up with TRBD2. Looked up from germline, CDR1 is SGHDT and CDR2 is YYEEEE. V lost 5 bases to trimming and J lost 5 bases; unmatched junction nucleotides: 4. The CDR3 sequence is 14 residues long. The CDR3 loop reads CASRPGLAGHEQYF. CDR3 nucleotide sequence: TGTGCCAGCAGACCGGGACTAGCGGGACACGAGCAGTACTTC.

This clone was seen just once. The chain combines TRBV5-4 with TRBJ1-4, with D unresolved. The CDR3 consists of 15 residues. The V end was cut by 2 bases, the J end by 1 base, with 9 bases between. Germline CDR1 SGHNT, CDR2 YYREEE (reference sequence). CDR3 sequence (DNA): TGTGCCAGCAGCTTAGCGGGAGTAACTAATGAAAAACTGTTTTTT. Amino acid sequence: CASSLAGVTNEKLFF.

This clone was seen once. This chain links TRBV5-4 with TRBJ2-1; 14 positions match TRBD2. Trimming at V came to 3 bases and at J to 9 bases, leaving 5 bases not matched to a gene. CDR1 SGHNT and CDR2 YYREEE come from the germline V gene (reference sequence). The CDR3 has 15 amino acids. CDR3 sequence reads: CASSSGTSGGTEQFF. The CDR3 coding sequence is TGTGCCAGCAGCTCCGGGACTAGCGGGGGAACTGAGCAGTTCTTC.

V and J are TRBV5-1 and TRBJ2-5; 14 nucleotides line up with TRBD2. V lost 4 bases, J lost 5 bases, and 7 bases stayed unmatched. Germline lookup yields CDR1 SGHRS and CDR2 YFSETQ. The CDR3 sequence is 16 residues long. The CDR3: CASSLATSGRAETQYF. CDR3 DNA: TGCGCCAGCAGCCTTGCGACTAGCGGGAGGGCGGAGACCCAGTACTTC. Drawing the rest from reference TRBV5-1 and TRBJ2-5, the complete variable domain is KAGVTQTPRYLIKTRGQQVTLSCSPISGHRSVSWYQQTPGQGLQFLFEYFSETQRNKGNFPGRFSGRQFSNSRSEMNVSTLELGDSALYLCASSLATSGRAETQYFGPGTRLLVL.

The rearrangement uses TRBV7-2 and TRBJ1-6; no definite D call. The germline V gene encodes CDR1 SGHTA and CDR2 FQGNSA. V dropped 5 bases and J dropped 7 bases, with 12 bases sitting between them. The CDR3 loop spans 14 amino acids. CDR3 sequence (DNA): TGTGCCAGCAGCGCGTCCTACGGGAATTCACCCCTCCACTTT. It yields the protein CASSASYGNSPLHF.

This clone was observed a handful of times. CDR3 sequence reads: CASSLYLTGGALDTQYF. The DNA of the CDR3 is TGTGCCAGCAGCTTGTATCTGACCGGGGGGGCCTTAGATACGCAGTATTTT. The chain links TRBV5-4 to TRBJ2-3; 8 nucleotides agree with TRBD2. Trimming cost V 1 base and J 5 bases; bases outside gene matches: 12. The germline CDR1 and CDR2 sequences are SGHNT and YYREEE (reference sequence). CDR3 length equals 17 residues.

The rearrangement uses TRBV25-1 and TRBJ2-3, with unresolved D. The CDR3 is 12 residues long. Germline V CDR1 and CDR2: MGHDK, SYGVNS. The V gene lost 8 bases and the J gene lost 9 bases, with 15 bases spanning the gap. The CDR3 here is CASRKDEVTQYF. The CDR3 region has the DNA TGTGCCAGCCGAAAAGACGAGGTAACGCAGTATTTT.

The CDR3 is CASRQETQYF. In DNA form, the CDR3 reads TGTGCCAGCCGCCAAGAGACCCAGTACTTC. The J gene is TRBJ2-5, the V gene TRBV2; unclear D gene. The V end was cut by 8 bases, the J end by 1 base, with 2 bases between. CDR1 is SNHLY, CDR2 FYNNEI, per germline. CDR3 length: 10 amino acids.

This clone was observed a handful of times. The chain is built from TRBV6-2 or TRBV6-3 and TRBJ2-1; 12 nucleotides match TRBD1. The CDR3 contains 16 residues. With 6 bases clipped from V and 5 bases from J, the junction kept 8 bases outside the gene matches. Per germline, CDR1 MNHEY and CDR2 SVGEGT. CDR3 bases: TGTGCCAGCAGCCTAGACGGGACAGGGGGCAACAATGAGCAGTTCTTC. Translation gives CASSLDGTGGNNEQFF.

The chain uses TRBV6-4 and TRBJ2-7, with 7 bases aligning to TRBD1. The germline CDR1 and CDR2 sequences are MRHNA and SNTAGT. There are 15 residues in the CDR3. Unmatched junction bases numbered 7, after V lost 3 bases and J lost 2 bases. The CDR3 DNA reads as TGTGCCAGCAGTGAGGTAACAGGGGACCCCTACGAGCAGTACTTC. Translated: CASSEVTGDPYEQYF.

V gene TRBV11-2 combines with J gene TRBJ2-2; D not certain. This CDR3 is 15 amino acids long. Trimming left V 5 bases short and J 6 bases short, with 16 bases between. Germline loops: CDR1 SGHAT, CDR2 FQNNGV. DNA of the CDR3: TGTGCCAGCAGCGTAATCGTCGGGTTTGCCGGGGAGCTGTTTTTT. Translation: CASSVIVGFAGELFF.

The chain uses TRBV19 and TRBJ1-5, with 10 bases that match TRBD1. The CDR3 loop spans 18 amino acids. V trimming: 6 bases; J trimming: 5 bases; junction bases outside the gene matches: 16. From germline, CDR1 is LNHDA and CDR2 SQIVND (reference sequence). The CDR3: CASSGSPFDRGPDQPQHF. As DNA, the CDR3 is TGTGCCAGTAGCGGGTCTCCCTTCGACAGGGGGCCGGATCAGCCCCAGCATTTT.

The chain uses TRBV7-2 and TRBJ1-4; D gene ambiguous. The CDR3 covers 15 residues. Trimming left V 2 bases short and J 1 base short, with 8 bases between. Germline V lookup: CDR1 SGHTA, CDR2 FQGNSA. The DNA of the CDR3 is TGTGCCAGCAGCTTACTCCCCCGAACTAATGAAAAACTGTTTTTT. Protein sequence: CASSLLPRTNEKLFF.

In its sample, this clone was seen a few times. The chain recombines TRBV3-1 (or the pseudogene TRBV3-2) with TRBJ1-6; D unresolved. Germline V gives CDR1 LGHDT, CDR2 YNNKEL (reference sequence). The CDR3 is made up of 15 amino acids. V was trimmed by 3 bases and J by 7 bases, leaving 13 bases between them. The CDR3 region is CASSHRRRENSPLHF. The CDR3 coding sequence is TGTGCCAGCAGCCACCGACGGAGGGAAAATTCACCCCTCCACTTT.

With respect to this clone: Just one base apart from a much larger clone, this may be a read error. V is TRBV28 and J is TRBJ2-1, with TRBD2 matching 9 bases. The CDR3 length is 15 residues. CDR1 MDHEN and CDR2 SYDVKM come from the germline V gene. After removal of 6 bases from V and 3 bases from J, the junction contained 6 bases not matched to a gene. As DNA, the CDR3 is TGTGCCAGCAGCCCGAGCGGGGGGTTCTACAATGAGCAGTTCTTC. Its translation is CASSPSGGFYNEQFF. Variable domain in full (rest from reference TRBV28 and TRBJ2-1): DVKVTQSSRYLVKRTGEKVFLECVQDMDHENMFWYRQDPGLGLRLIYFSYDVKMKEKGDIPEGYSVSREKKERFSLILESASTNQTSMYLCASSPSGGFYNEQFFGPGTRLTVL.

This rearrangement joins TRBV7-9 to TRBJ2-7; D is perhaps TRBD2 (5 bases). V was cut by 1 base and J by 3 bases, with 16 bases left in between. Germline V CDR1 and CDR2: SEHNR, FQNEAQ (reference sequence). The CDR3 covers 16 residues. CDR3 bases: TGTGCCAGCAGCTTAGTAGCGACCGGAGAGGGCTACGAGCAGTACTTC. Its protein is CASSLVATGEGYEQYF.

The chain's CDR3 is CASSIQTGANYGYTF. The CDR3 region has the DNA TGTGCCAGTAGTATACAGACAGGGGCTAACTATGGCTACACCTTC. The V and J genes are TRBV19 and TRBJ1-2; 8 nucleotides line up with TRBD1. Germline loops: CDR1 LNHDA, CDR2 SQIVND (reference sequence). V was clipped by 2 bases and J by 0 bases; unmatched bases: 2. This CDR3 is built from 15 residues.

The rearrangement uses TRBV2 and TRBJ1-2; possibly TRBD1 for D (6 bases). The CDR3 is 14 residues long. Germline assignment: CDR1 SNHLY and CDR2 FYNNEI. Trimming removed 4 bases from V and 2 bases from J, with 11 bases in between. This chain's CDR3 is CASSGLRGNYGYTF. The CDR3 coding sequence is TGTGCCAGCAGTGGGTTAAGGGGGAACTATGGCTACACCTTC. Variable domain in full (rest from reference TRBV2 and TRBJ1-2): EPEVTQTPSHQVTQMGQEVILRCVPISNHLYFYWYRQILGQKVEFLVSFYNNEISEKSEIFDDQFSVERPDGSNFTLKIRSTKLEDSAMYFCASSGLRGNYGYTFGSGTRLTVV.

The V call is TRBV9, the J call TRBJ1-3; TRBD1 agrees at 9 bases. Per germline, CDR1 SGDLS and CDR2 YYNGEE. Trimming cost V 4 bases and J 3 bases; bases outside gene matches: 8. CDR3 size: 16 residues. The CDR3 DNA sequence: TGTGCCAGCAGCCCCGGGACAGGGTATTTTGGAAACACCATATATTTT. Encoded protein: CASSPGTGYFGNTIYF. Full variable domain (missing parts from reference TRBV9 and TRBJ1-3): DSGVTQTPKHLITATGQRVTLRCSPRSGDLSVYWYQQSLDQGLQFLIQYYNGEERAKGNILERFSAQQFPDLHSELNLSSLELGDSALYFCASSPGTGYFGNTIYFGEGSWLTVV.

This chain connects TRBV18 to TRBJ2-7; 8 nucleotides agree with TRBD2. The ends lost 3 bases at V and 6 bases at J; junction bases unmatched: 10. The germline gives CDR1 KGHSH, CDR2 LQKENI. The CDR3 extends over 15 amino acids. CDR3 region: CASSPGGLVGGEQYF. As DNA, the CDR3 is TGTGCCAGCTCACCTGGGGGACTAGTCGGTGGCGAGCAGTACTTC.

This chain uses TRBV3-1 (or the pseudogene TRBV3-2) with TRBJ1-4; TRBD1 matches at 8 bases. V lost 3 bases, J lost 6 bases, and 12 bases stayed unmatched. CDR1 is LGHDT and CDR2 is YNNKEL in the germline V gene (reference sequence). This CDR3 is 17 amino acids long. In DNA form, the CDR3 reads TGTGCCAGCAGCCAGCAGGGGACAGGAGGTGGATATGAAAAACTGTTTTTT. Its protein is CASSQQGTGGGYEKLFF.

The rearrangement uses TRBV2 and TRBJ2-7; TRBD2 aligns across 13 bases. Trimming removed 6 bases from V and 4 bases from J; junction bases left unmatched: 6. This CDR3 is 15 amino acids long. Per germline, CDR1 SNHLY and CDR2 FYNNEI. The CDR3 DNA is TGTGCCAGCAGACCCGGACTAGCGGGGGCTTACGAGCAGTACTTC. Its translation: CASRPGLAGAYEQYF.

The chain employs TRBV7-8 and TRBJ1-1; D is perhaps TRBD1 (6 bases). CDR3 length equals 15 residues. Trimming stripped 3 bases from V and 4 bases from J, with 15 bases between. The germline V gene encodes CDR1 SGHVS and CDR2 FQNEAQ. CDR3: CASSFLKTGSTEAFF. DNA for the CDR3: TGTGCCAGCAGCTTCCTGAAGACAGGATCCACTGAAGCTTTCTTT.

The chain is built from TRBV15 and TRBJ1-3; D remains ambiguous. Germline V gene lookup returns CDR1 LNHNV and CDR2 YYDKDF (reference sequence). The germline V and J ends were trimmed by 4 bases and 0 bases, with 10 bases remaining between them. The CDR3 covers 15 residues. CDR3: CATSKQTDSGNTIYF. The CDR3 nucleotides are TGTGCCACCAGCAAACAGACGGACTCTGGAAACACCATATATTTT.

The chain links TRBV19 to TRBJ2-4; a possible D gene is TRBD1 (5 bases). Germline CDR1 LNHDA, CDR2 SQIVND (reference sequence). This CDR3 is 16 amino acids long. V dropped 5 bases and J dropped 0 bases, with 14 bases sitting between them. The CDR3 DNA sequence: TGTGCCAGTAGTCAAGGGGCCGGATTAGCCAAAAACATTCAGTACTTC. This gives the protein CASSQGAGLAKNIQYF.

This clone was found once. The chain recombines TRBV11-3 with TRBJ2-1; TRBD2 agrees at 8 bases. Germline assignment: CDR1 SGHNT and CDR2 YENEEA. CDR3 length equals 16 residues. Germline trimming cut 4 bases from V and 6 bases from J; bases unmatched to any gene: 11. DNA of the CDR3: TGTGCCAGCAGCTCCAAGGGATTGCTAGCGGGCAATGAGCAGTTCTTC. Protein sequence: CASSSKGLLAGNEQFF. Combining the CDR3 with reference TRBV11-3 and TRBJ2-1 gives the whole variable domain EAGVVQSPRYKIIEKKQPVAFWCNPISGHNTLYWYLQNLGQGPELLIRYENEEAVDDSQLPKDRFSAERLKGVDSTLKIQPAELGDSAVYLCASSSKGLLAGNEQFFGPGTRLTVL.

This chain uses TRBV5-4 with TRBJ2-1; possibly TRBD2 for D (6 bases). The germline gives CDR1 SGHNT, CDR2 YYREEE (reference sequence). This CDR3 is built from 15 residues. Trimming stripped 0 bases from V and 0 bases from J, with 7 bases between. The CDR3 loop reads CASSLGDSSYNEQFF. CDR3 DNA: TGTGCCAGCAGCTTGGGGGACTCCTCCTACAATGAGCAGTTCTTC. Complete variable domain (other parts from reference TRBV5-4 and TRBJ2-1): ETGVTQSPTHLIKTRGQQVTLRCSSQSGHNTVSWYQQALGQGPQFIFQYYREEENGRGNFPPRFSGLQFPNYSSELNVNALELDDSALYLCASSLGDSSYNEQFFGPGTRLTVL.